This passage covers 9 T cell receptor beta chains from one sample sequenced in a study of blood T cell repertoires in COVID-19. The table came from immunoSEQ multiplex PCR; TCRdb's copy has only in-frame clones and leaves some out. The sample shows about 190,000 clones, around 79% of them seen only once. The specimen sequenced was peripheral blood. All receptors come from a man aged 50-60 years who had recovered from COVID-19.

The rearrangement joins TRBV6-5 to TRBJ1-4, with TRBD1 matching over 10 bases. The CDR3 has 13 amino acids. Germline values: CDR1 MNHEY, CDR2 SVGAGI. Unmatched junction bases numbered 4, after V lost 8 bases and J lost 7 bases. CDR3 sequence reads: CASGDRGGEKLFF. CDR3 DNA sequence: TGTGCCAGCGGGGACAGGGGAGGTGAAAAACTGTTTTTT.

The chain uses TRBV19 and TRBJ2-2, with 9 bases identical to TRBD2. After removal of 0 bases from V and 4 bases from J, the junction contained 15 bases not matched to a gene. CDR1 is LNHDA, CDR2 SQIVND, per germline (reference sequence). The CDR3 has 20 residues. CDR3 sequence reads: CASSIDLSAGGKWGTGELFF. CDR3 in DNA: TGTGCCAGTAGTATAGATCTATCGGCGGGAGGGAAGTGGGGCACCGGGGAGCTGTTTTTT.

The rearrangement links TRBV19 to TRBJ1-1, with 8 bases matching TRBD1. V was clipped by 5 bases and J by 6 bases; unmatched bases: 5. From germline, CDR1 is LNHDA and CDR2 SQIVND (reference sequence). The CDR3 consists of 13 residues. The CDR3 DNA sequence: TGTGCCAGTAGTCAGGACAGGGCTGCTGAAGCTTTCTTT. Its protein is CASSQDRAAEAFF. Supplemented by reference TRBV19 and TRBJ1-1, the full variable domain reads DGGITQSPKYLFRKEGQNVTLSCEQNLNHDAMYWYRQDPGQGLRLIYYSQIVNDFQKGDIAEGYSVSREKKESFPLTVTSAQKNPTAFYLCASSQDRAAEAFFGQGTRLTVV.

The chain has TRBV28 and TRBJ1-1; D not resolved. Germline values: CDR1 MDHEN, CDR2 SYDVKM. V was pared by 5 bases and J by 1 base, with 20 bases between. This CDR3 is built from 17 residues. Here the CDR3 DNA reads TGTGCCAGCAGTCCGAGGCCCGGATCGTACGGGAACACTGAAGCTTTCTTT. This encodes CASSPRPGSYGNTEAFF. Full variable domain (outside the CDR3, taken from reference TRBV28 and TRBJ1-1): DVKVTQSSRYLVKRTGEKVFLECVQDMDHENMFWYRQDPGLGLRLIYFSYDVKMKEKGDIPEGYSVSREKKERFSLILESASTNQTSMYLCASSPRPGSYGNTEAFFGQGTRLTVV.

This clone is a singleton in its sample. This chain links TRBV10-3 with TRBJ2-7, with a tentative D call TRBD2 (8 bases). From germline, CDR1 is ENHRY and CDR2 SYGVKD. The CDR3 loop spans 15 amino acids. Trimming cost V 11 bases and J 1 base, with 21 bases left between them. This chain's CDR3 is CAATGGQGVSYEQYF. CDR3 sequence (DNA): TGTGCCGCCACGGGGGGGCAGGGGGTATCCTACGAGCAGTACTTC.

The chain joins TRBV23-1 to TRBJ2-7; weak D call: TRBD1 (6 bases). TRBV23-1 qualifies as an ORF whose function is uncertain. The CDR3 runs 16 residues. V dropped 0 bases and J dropped 0 bases, with 12 bases sitting between them. The CDR3 DNA reads TGCGCCAGCAGTCAATCGGACAGAACGATCTCCTACGAGCAGTACTTC. The encoded protein is CASSQSDRTISYEQYF.

The V gene is TRBV7-2, the J gene TRBJ2-3, with D possibly matching TRBD2 (6 bases). The length of the CDR3 is 15 residues. Germline lookup yields CDR1 SGHTA and CDR2 FQGNSA. Trimming shortened V by 0 bases and J by 4 bases, and 11 bases separated the two germline ends. The DNA for the CDR3 is TGTGCCAGCAGCTTAGCCTTGGGGGAGGCAGATACGCAGTATTTT. This codes for CASSLALGEADTQYF.

In this sample, this clone turned up many times. The V call is TRBV5-4, the J call TRBJ1-4; unclear D gene. The V end lost 4 bases, the J end lost 3 bases, and 4 bases lay between the germline ends. The germline gives CDR1 SGHNT, CDR2 YYREEE (reference sequence). The CDR3 is made up of 12 amino acids. The CDR3 loop reads CASSAPNEKLFF. CDR3 in DNA: TGTGCCAGCAGCGCGCCTAATGAAAAACTGTTTTTT.

The V gene is TRBV7-2, the J gene TRBJ2-7; 8 bases map to TRBD2. Germline trimming cut 5 bases from V and 2 bases from J; bases unmatched to any gene: 8. In germline, CDR1 is SGHTA, CDR2 FQGNSA. The CDR3 spans 15 residues. Here the CDR3 reads CASSTGGGYTYEQYF. CDR3 coding DNA: TGTGCCAGCAGCACGGGGGGGGGCTATACCTACGAGCAGTACTTC.